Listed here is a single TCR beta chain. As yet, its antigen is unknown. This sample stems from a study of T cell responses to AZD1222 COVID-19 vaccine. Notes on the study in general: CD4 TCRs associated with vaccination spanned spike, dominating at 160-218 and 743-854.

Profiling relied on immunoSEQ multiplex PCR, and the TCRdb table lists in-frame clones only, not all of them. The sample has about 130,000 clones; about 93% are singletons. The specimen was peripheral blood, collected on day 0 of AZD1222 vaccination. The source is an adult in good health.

The CDR3 loop reads CASSRGNSYEQYF. The DNA for the CDR3 is TGTGCCAGCAGCAGGGGGAACTCCTACGAGCAGTACTTC. The V and J genes are TRBV5-6 and TRBJ2-7, with D perhaps matching TRBD1 (6 bases). Trimming left V 4 bases short and J 0 bases short, with 8 bases between. The CDR3 consists of 13 residues. The germline CDR1 and CDR2 sequences are SGHDT and YYEEEE.